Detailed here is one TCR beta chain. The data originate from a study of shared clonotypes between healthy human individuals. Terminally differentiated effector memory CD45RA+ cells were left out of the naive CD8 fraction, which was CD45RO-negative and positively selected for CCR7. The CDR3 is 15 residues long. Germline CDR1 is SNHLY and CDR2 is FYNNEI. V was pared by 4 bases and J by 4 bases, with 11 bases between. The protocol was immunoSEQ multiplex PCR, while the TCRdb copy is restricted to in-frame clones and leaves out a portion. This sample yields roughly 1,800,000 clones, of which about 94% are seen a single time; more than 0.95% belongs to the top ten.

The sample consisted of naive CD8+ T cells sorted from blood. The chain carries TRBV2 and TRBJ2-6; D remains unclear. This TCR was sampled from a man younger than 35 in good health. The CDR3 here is CASSAGPPGANVLTF. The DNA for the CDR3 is TGTGCCAGCAGTGCTGGGCCTCCCGGGGCCAACGTCCTGACTTTC.